This TCR beta chain is drawn from a study of monozygotic twins with inflammatory bowel disease. Study-wide points: People with IBD had fewer clonotypes in common with others than healthy twins did, especially with disease activity.

Collection yielded 2 to 2.5 ml of blood per donor. CDR1 is SGHTA and CDR2 is FQGNSA in the germline V gene. The CDR3 covers 14 residues. Input per TCR library consisted of around 3,700 ng of total RNA. Template-switch reactions added UMIs with a 6-nucleotide sample barcode. TCRdb reprocessed the 5' RACE reads and reports one entry per CDR3 protein, with no DNA. Its clone listing holds 200,000 to 250,000 distinct CDR3 sequences. Concerning this clonotype: Its target is unknown.

V is TRBV7-2 and J is TRBJ2-1; TCRdb reports TRBD1, a call that lacks DNA to check it against. The source is a human donor with ulcerative colitis or Crohn's disease, or a healthy co-twin of an affected twin (not recorded which). Material: blood. The CDR3 is CASSLEWGGYEQFF.